The 29 T cell receptor beta chains given below trace back to one sample, sequenced in a study of blood T cell repertoires in COVID-19. Repertoires were generated with immunoSEQ multiplex PCR, while TCRdb's copy carries only in-frame clones and drops some. Here the sample spans approximately 260,000 clones, 88% being singletons. Sequencing was carried out using PBMCs or T cells enriched from blood (not recorded which). These TCRs come from a woman between 40 and 50 years old with acute COVID-19.

The chain carries TRBV25-1 and TRBJ2-1, with 9 bases that match TRBD1. The CDR3 is 16 residues long. J was trimmed by 0 bases and V by 3 bases; bases with no gene match: 3. CDR1 MGHDK and CDR2 SYGVNS come from the germline V gene. CDR3 protein: CASSEPGQGSYNEQFF. CDR3 bases: TGTGCCAGCAGTGAGCCGGGACAGGGCTCCTACAATGAGCAGTTCTTC.

The chain couples TRBV4-1 to TRBJ2-6; 8 bases line up with TRBD1. CDR3 size: 20 residues. CDR1 and CDR2 (germline): MGHRA, YSYEKL. The ends lost 2 bases at V and 1 base at J; junction bases unmatched: 13. The CDR3 sequence is CASSQLGIGQGSSGANVLTF. The CDR3, as DNA: TGCGCCAGCAGCCAATTGGGGATCGGACAGGGTTCTTCTGGGGCCAACGTCCTGACTTTC.

The V and J genes are TRBV10-3 and TRBJ2-3, with TRBD2 matching over 12 bases. The V and J ends lost 4 bases and 3 bases, in that order; junction bases with no gene match: 2. The CDR3 length is 15 residues. CDR1 ENHRY and CDR2 SYGVKD come from the germline V gene. In DNA form, the CDR3 reads TGTGCCATCAGTGCCGGGACTAGCGGGACAGATACGCAGTATTTT. Its protein is CAISAGTSGTDTQYF.

The chain links TRBV11-2 to TRBJ1-2; D call uncertain. This CDR3 comprises 14 residues. Looked up from germline, CDR1 is SGHAT and CDR2 is FQNNGV. V was pared by 4 bases and J by 1 base, with 10 bases between. As DNA, the CDR3 is TGTGCCAGCAGCTCGGTACAGTATAACTATGGCTACACCTTC. Protein product: CASSSVQYNYGYTF.

The J gene is TRBJ2-5, the V gene TRBV11-3; 8 bases match TRBD2. Germline loops: CDR1 SGHNT, CDR2 YENEEA. With V trimmed by 5 bases and J by 5 bases, 13 bases remained unmatched. This CDR3 is built from 16 residues. CDR3 nucleotides: TGTGCCAGCAGCCCGAACAGCGGGAGCCCGCTGGAGACCCAGTACTTC. Translating it yields CASSPNSGSPLETQYF.

V is TRBV11-2 and J is TRBJ2-5; D might be TRBD2 (5 bases). The CDR3 sequence is 14 residues long. Trimming cost V 4 bases and J 5 bases, with 14 bases left between them. From germline, CDR1 is SGHAT and CDR2 FQNNGV. The CDR3 sequence: CASSSGVPLETQYF. CDR3 DNA: TGTGCCAGCAGCTCCGGGGTCCCTCTGGAGACCCAGTACTTC.

The V gene is TRBV9, the J gene TRBJ2-1; D unclear. The CDR3 sequence is 13 residues long. Germline CDR1 and CDR2: SGDLS and YYNGEE. Deletions cut 2 bases from V and 9 bases from J, with 12 bases between. The CDR3: CASSVLSESEQFF. DNA for the CDR3: TGTGCCAGCAGCGTCCTCAGCGAGAGTGAGCAGTTCTTC.

The J gene is TRBJ2-7, the V gene TRBV5-6, with a weak D call TRBD2 (5 bases). V lost 0 bases and J lost 7, with 8 bases in between. CDR1 and CDR2 (germline): SGHDT, YYEEEE. The CDR3 length is 12 residues. CDR3 amino acids: CASSLGGREQYF. CDR3 coding DNA: TGTGCCAGCAGCTTGGGAGGGCGGGAGCAGTACTTC.

The V call is TRBV29-1, the J call TRBJ2-1, with 15 nucleotides matching TRBD2. Germline CDR1 is SQVTM and CDR2 is ANQGSEA. Trimming cost V 3 bases and J 7 bases; bases outside gene matches: 4. The CDR3 totals 15 residues. The CDR3 nucleotides read TGCAGCGTTGAGGGGGGACTAGCGGGAGGAAATGAGCAGTTCTTC. This codes for CSVEGGLAGGNEQFF.

The chain joins TRBV10-1 to TRBJ2-2, with TRBD2 identical over 10 bases. Unmatched junction bases numbered 8, after V lost 4 bases and J lost 6 bases. The CDR3 is made up of 16 amino acids. Germline CDR1 and CDR2: WNHNN and SYGVQD (reference sequence). The CDR3: CASSATLAGEAGELFF. DNA for the CDR3: TGCGCCAGCAGTGCAACTCTAGCGGGAGAGGCCGGGGAGCTGTTTTTT.

CDR3 loop: CASRPGVTYEQYV. The CDR3 nucleotides are TGTGCCAGCAGACCGGGAGTCACCTACGAGCAGTACGTC. J is TRBJ2-7 and V is TRBV6-5; weak D call: TRBD2 (6 bases). The CDR3 has 13 amino acids. Trimming removed 6 bases at V and 2 bases at J, with 11 bases between. Germline V gene sequence: CDR1 MNHEY, CDR2 SVGAGI.

This clone has a single count. Different DNA sequences within this sample yield the same CDR3. The chain joins TRBV30 to TRBJ1-1; 7 bases are shared with TRBD1. The CDR3 contains 13 residues. Germline V gives CDR1 GTSNPN, CDR2 SVGIG (reference sequence). Trimming took 2 bases from V and 3 from J; bases not matched to a gene: 3. CDR3 in amino acids: CAWSRQGDTEAFF. CDR3 DNA sequence: TGTGCCTGGAGTAGGCAGGGGGACACTGAAGCTTTCTTT.

This chain links TRBV19 with TRBJ2-4; D gene ambiguous. This CDR3 comprises 13 residues. Germline V gene sequence: CDR1 LNHDA, CDR2 SQIVND (reference sequence). The V and J ends lost 3 bases and 4 bases respectively, with 7 bases between them. The CDR3: CASSIGSKNIQYF. CDR3 DNA sequence: TGTGCCAGTAGTATCGGGTCAAAAAACATTCAGTACTTC.

This chain links TRBV9 with TRBJ2-1, with 8 bases fitting TRBD2. Germline trimming cut 4 bases from V and 5 bases from J; bases unmatched to any gene: 11. The germline V gene has CDR1 SGDLS and CDR2 YYNGEE. The CDR3 is 16 amino acids. The chain's CDR3 is CASSLAPRGGDNEQFF. The CDR3, as DNA: TGTGCCAGCAGCCTAGCACCCCGGGGGGGTGACAATGAGCAGTTCTTC.

The chain recombines TRBV2 with TRBJ1-3; D gene uncertain. The V gene lost 7 bases and the J gene lost 8 bases, with 12 bases spanning the gap. The CDR3 is made up of 12 amino acids. CDR1 is SNHLY, CDR2 FYNNEI, per germline. The CDR3 loop reads CASIGNGDTIYF. As DNA, the CDR3 is TGTGCCAGCATCGGGAACGGCGACACCATATATTTT.

The chain employs TRBV7-9 and TRBJ1-2; D not certain. CDR3 length: 10 amino acids. Germline V gene sequence: CDR1 SEHNR, CDR2 FQNEAQ (reference sequence). V was shortened by 8 bases and J by 8 bases, with 9 bases between the two germline ends. CDR3: CASGSEGYTF. The CDR3 DNA sequence: TGTGCCAGCGGGAGCGAGGGCTACACCTTC.

V and J are TRBV19 and TRBJ1-4, with TRBD1 matching over 10 bases. CDR1 is LNHDA and CDR2 is SQIVND in the germline V gene (reference sequence). CDR3 size: 14 residues. After removal of 7 bases from V and 5 bases from J, the junction contained 4 bases not matched to a gene. CDR3 sequence: CASTMGQGNEKLFF. The CDR3 DNA sequence: TGTGCCAGTACCATGGGACAGGGGAATGAAAAACTGTTTTTT.

V gene TRBV6-5 combines with J gene TRBJ1-6; D is undetermined. The CDR3 loop spans 13 amino acids. The germline CDR1 and CDR2 sequences are MNHEY and SVGAGI. V was cut by 2 bases and J by 8 bases, with 7 bases left in between. For the CDR3, the DNA is TGTGCCAGCAGTTACAGCCTAGATTCACCCCTCCACTTT. Encoded protein: CASSYSLDSPLHF.

The chain joins TRBV18 to TRBJ2-1, with D tentatively TRBD1 (6 bases). This CDR3 is built from 14 residues. The ends were cut back, 0 bases at V and 6 bases at J, with 9 bases in the middle. Germline V gene lookup returns CDR1 KGHSH and CDR2 LQKENI. The CDR3 sequence is CASSPPPGVNEQFF. Written as DNA, the CDR3 is TGTGCCAGCTCACCACCTCCAGGGGTCAATGAGCAGTTCTTC.

V gene TRBV3-1 (or the pseudogene TRBV3-2) combines with J gene TRBJ2-3; D unclear. The CDR3 contains 13 residues. The ends were cut back, 1 base at V and 3 bases at J, with 5 bases in the middle. CDR1 is LGHDT, CDR2 YNNKEL, per germline (reference sequence). CDR3 coding DNA: TGTGCCAGCAGCCAAGTAGTGACAGATACGCAGTATTTT. Amino acids: CASSQVVTDTQYF.

The J gene is TRBJ1-5, the V gene TRBV6-5, with 9 positions matching TRBD1. Unmatched junction bases numbered 5, after V lost 7 bases and J lost 4 bases. The CDR3 totals 14 residues. CDR1 is MNHEY, CDR2 SVGAGI, per germline. The CDR3, as DNA: TGTGCCAGCATTACCGGGACAGGGAATCAGCCCCAGCATTTT. As protein: CASITGTGNQPQHF.

The chain combines TRBV9 with TRBJ1-2, with D unresolved. The V and J ends lost 0 bases and 2 bases respectively, with 11 bases between them. The germline V gene has CDR1 SGDLS and CDR2 YYNGEE. This CDR3 comprises 15 residues. For the CDR3, the DNA is TGTGCCAGCAGCGTAGCGGGAGGAGACAACTATGGCTACACCTTC. It encodes CASSVAGGDNYGYTF.

This clone occurred once. The V call is TRBV7-2, the J call TRBJ2-2; 9 positions agree with TRBD1. The CDR3 length is 17 residues. CDR1 and CDR2 (germline): SGHTA, FQGNSA. The V and J ends lost 5 bases and 3 bases, in that order; junction bases with no gene match: 10. CDR3 nucleotides: TGTGCCAGCAGCCTCCGGACAGGGGATATCGACACCGGGGAGCTGTTTTTT. It specifies CASSLRTGDIDTGELFF.

In this sample, this clone turned up once. The chain couples TRBV3-1 (or the pseudogene TRBV3-2) to TRBJ2-1; weak D call: TRBD2 (6 bases). In germline, CDR1 is LGHDT, CDR2 YNNKEL (reference sequence). CDR3 size: 15 residues. V dropped 1 base and J dropped 5 bases, with 12 bases sitting between them. The CDR3 protein is CASSQVASANNEQFF. DNA of the CDR3: TGTGCCAGCAGCCAAGTGGCTAGCGCGAACAATGAGCAGTTCTTC.

This clone was detected only once. V usage is TRBV6-5 and J usage is TRBJ1-4, with a weak D call TRBD1 (5 bases). The CDR3 spans 15 residues. Between the trimmed V and J ends, which lost 6 bases and 8 bases, there was a span of 19 bases. The germline gives CDR1 MNHEY, CDR2 SVGAGI. The CDR3 DNA follows: TGTGCCAGCAGACGGGGGGGAACCGCAGACGAAAAACTGTTTTTT. Translating gives CASRRGGTADEKLFF.

The CDR3 nucleotides are TGTGCCAGCAGCACAAGTGGAGGATCTGGAAACACCATATATTTT. Translated: CASSTSGGSGNTIYF. The gene calls are TRBV2 and TRBJ1-3; D unresolved. V lost 6 bases and J 1 base, leaving 13 bases between the germline ends. Germline V gene sequence: CDR1 SNHLY, CDR2 FYNNEI. This CDR3 has 15 residues.

The chain employs TRBV30 and TRBJ1-2, with 7 bases lining up with TRBD1. The J segment lost 6 bases and the V segment lost 0 bases, leaving 1 base of the junction unmatched. This CDR3 has 12 residues. Germline-derived CDR1 and CDR2 are GTSNPN and SVGIG (reference sequence). The chain's CDR3 is CAWSVTGNGYTF. The CDR3 DNA reads as TGTGCCTGGAGTGTGACAGGGAATGGCTACACCTTC.

V is TRBV30 and J is TRBJ1-5; TRBD1 matches at 7 bases. This CDR3 spans 13 amino acids. J was trimmed by 5 bases and V by 1 base; bases with no gene match: 2. Germline V gene data show CDR1 as GTSNPN and CDR2 as SVGIG (reference sequence). CDR3 in DNA: TGTGCCTGGAGTGATCAGGGGGATCAGCCCCAGCATTTT. Amino acid sequence: CAWSDQGDQPQHF.

CDR3 region: CASSTPGTAYTF. The CDR3 DNA is TGTGCCAGTAGTACCCCCGGGACAGCTTACACCTTC. The chain is built from TRBV19 and TRBJ1-2; TRBD1 matches at 7 bases. Trimming cost V 4 bases and J 11 bases; bases outside gene matches: 7. CDR1 is LNHDA, CDR2 SQIVND, per germline (reference sequence). CDR3 size: 12 residues.